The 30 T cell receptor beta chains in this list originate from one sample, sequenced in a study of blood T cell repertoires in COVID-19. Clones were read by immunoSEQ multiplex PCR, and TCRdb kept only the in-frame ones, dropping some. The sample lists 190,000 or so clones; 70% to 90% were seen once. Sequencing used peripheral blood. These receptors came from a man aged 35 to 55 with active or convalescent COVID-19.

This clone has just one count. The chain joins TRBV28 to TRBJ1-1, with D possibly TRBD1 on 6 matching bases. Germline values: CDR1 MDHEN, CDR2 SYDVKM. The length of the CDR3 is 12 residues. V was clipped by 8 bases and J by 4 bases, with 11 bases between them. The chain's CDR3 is CASLIRGTEAFF. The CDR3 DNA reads TGTGCCAGCTTAATCAGGGGCACTGAAGCTTTCTTT.

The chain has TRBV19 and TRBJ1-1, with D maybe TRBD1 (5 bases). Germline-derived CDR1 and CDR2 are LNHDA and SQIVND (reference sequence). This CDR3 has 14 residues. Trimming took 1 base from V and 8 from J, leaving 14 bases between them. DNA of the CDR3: TGTGCCAGTAGTATAGGGAGGGGCTCTACCGAAGCTTTCTTT. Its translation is CASSIGRGSTEAFF.

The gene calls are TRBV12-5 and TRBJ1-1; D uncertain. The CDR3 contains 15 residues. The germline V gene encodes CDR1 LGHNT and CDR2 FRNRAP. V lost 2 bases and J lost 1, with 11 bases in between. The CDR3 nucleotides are TGTGCTAGTGGTTTGACGCCCAGGCGGAACACTGAAGCTTTCTTT. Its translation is CASGLTPRRNTEAFF.

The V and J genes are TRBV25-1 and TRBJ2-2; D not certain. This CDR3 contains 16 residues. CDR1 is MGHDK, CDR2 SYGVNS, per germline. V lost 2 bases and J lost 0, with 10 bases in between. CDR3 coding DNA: TGTGCCAGCAGTGAAGGTTTCAGATCGAACACCGGGGAGCTGTTTTTT. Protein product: CASSEGFRSNTGELFF. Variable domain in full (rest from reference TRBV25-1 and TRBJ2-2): EADIYQTPRYLVIGTGKKITLECSQTMGHDKMYWYQQDPGMELHLIHYSYGVNSTEKGDLSSESTVSRIRTEHFPLTLESARPSHTSQYLCASSEGFRSNTGELFFGEGSRLTVL.

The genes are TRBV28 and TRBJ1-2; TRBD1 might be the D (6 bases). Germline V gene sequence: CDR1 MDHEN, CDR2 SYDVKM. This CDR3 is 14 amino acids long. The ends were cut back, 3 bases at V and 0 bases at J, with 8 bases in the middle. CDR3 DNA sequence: TGTGCCAGCAGTTTCGGACAGTCTAACTATGGCTACACCTTC. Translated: CASSFGQSNYGYTF.

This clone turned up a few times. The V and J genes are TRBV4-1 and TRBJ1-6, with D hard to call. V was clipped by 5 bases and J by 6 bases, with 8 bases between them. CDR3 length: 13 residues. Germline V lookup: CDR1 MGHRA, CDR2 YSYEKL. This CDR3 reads CASSEGSNSPLHF. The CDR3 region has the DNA TGCGCCAGCAGCGAAGGCAGTAATTCACCCCTCCACTTT.

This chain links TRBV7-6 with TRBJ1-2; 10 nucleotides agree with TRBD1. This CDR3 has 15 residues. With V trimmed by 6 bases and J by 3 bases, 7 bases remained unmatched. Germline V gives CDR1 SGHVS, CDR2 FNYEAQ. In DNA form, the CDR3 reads TGTGCCAGCAGTTACAGGACAGGGGGTGACTATGGCTACACCTTC. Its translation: CASSYRTGGDYGYTF. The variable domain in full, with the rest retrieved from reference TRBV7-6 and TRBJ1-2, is GAGVSQSPRYKVTKRGQDVALRCDPISGHVSLYWYRQALGQGPEFLTYFNYEAQQDKSGLPNDRFSAERPEGSISTLTIQRTEQRDSAMYRCASSYRTGGDYGYTFGSGTRLTVV.

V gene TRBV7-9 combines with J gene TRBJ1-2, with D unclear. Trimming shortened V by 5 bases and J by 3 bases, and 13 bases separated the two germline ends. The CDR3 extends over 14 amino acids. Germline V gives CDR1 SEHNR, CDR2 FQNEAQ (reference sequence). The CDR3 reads CASSKLGGDYGYTF. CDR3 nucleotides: TGTGCCAGCAGCAAACTGGGAGGTGACTATGGCTACACCTTC.

The CDR3 is CASSVYGGTDTQYF. The CDR3 DNA is TGTGCCAGCAGCGTGTACGGGGGCACAGATACGCAGTATTTT. The genes are TRBV9 and TRBJ2-3, with D possibly TRBD2 on 5 matching bases. Trimming removed 2 bases from V and 1 base from J, with 8 bases in between. Germline V CDR1 and CDR2: SGDLS, YYNGEE. The CDR3 runs to 14 residues.

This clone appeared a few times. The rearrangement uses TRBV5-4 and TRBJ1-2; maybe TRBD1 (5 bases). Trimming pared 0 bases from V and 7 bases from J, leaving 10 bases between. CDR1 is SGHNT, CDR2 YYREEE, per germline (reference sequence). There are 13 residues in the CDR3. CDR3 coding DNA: TGTGCCAGCAGCTTGGAGGGGCGCGGTGGCTACACCTTC. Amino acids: CASSLEGRGGYTF. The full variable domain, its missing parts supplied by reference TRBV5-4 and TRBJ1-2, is ETGVTQSPTHLIKTRGQQVTLRCSSQSGHNTVSWYQQALGQGPQFIFQYYREEENGRGNFPPRFSGLQFPNYSSELNVNALELDDSALYLCASSLEGRGGYTFGSGTRLTVV.

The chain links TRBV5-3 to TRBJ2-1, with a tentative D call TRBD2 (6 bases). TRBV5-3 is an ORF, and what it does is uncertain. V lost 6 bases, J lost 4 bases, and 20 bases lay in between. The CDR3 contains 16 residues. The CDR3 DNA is TGTGCCAGAATCAAAAGGGACTCCCAAGTTTACAATGAGCAGTTCTTC. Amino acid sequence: CARIKRDSQVYNEQFF.

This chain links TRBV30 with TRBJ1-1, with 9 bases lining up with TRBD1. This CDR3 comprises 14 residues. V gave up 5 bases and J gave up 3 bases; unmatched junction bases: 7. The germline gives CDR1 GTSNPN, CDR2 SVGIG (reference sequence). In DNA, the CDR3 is TGTGCCTGGGGCCAGACAGGGGGGTACACTGAAGCTTTCTTT. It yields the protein CAWGQTGGYTEAFF.

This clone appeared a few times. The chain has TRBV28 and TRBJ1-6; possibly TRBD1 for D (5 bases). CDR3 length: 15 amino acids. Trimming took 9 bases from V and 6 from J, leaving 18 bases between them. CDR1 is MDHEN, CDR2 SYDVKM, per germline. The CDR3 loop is CASSRAGRTNSPLHF. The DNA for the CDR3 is TGTGCCAGTAGTAGGGCGGGGCGAACTAATTCACCCCTCCACTTT. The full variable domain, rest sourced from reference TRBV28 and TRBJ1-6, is DVKVTQSSRYLVKRTGEKVFLECVQDMDHENMFWYRQDPGLGLRLIYFSYDVKMKEKGDIPEGYSVSREKKERFSLILESASTNQTSMYLCASSRAGRTNSPLHFGNGTRLTVT.

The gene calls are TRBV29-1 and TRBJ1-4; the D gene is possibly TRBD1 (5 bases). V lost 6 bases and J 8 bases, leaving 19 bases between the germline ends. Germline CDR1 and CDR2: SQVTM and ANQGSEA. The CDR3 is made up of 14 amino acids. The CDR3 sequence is CSVQSWGEHEKLFF. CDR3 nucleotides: TGCAGCGTCCAAAGTTGGGGGGAACACGAAAAACTGTTTTTT.

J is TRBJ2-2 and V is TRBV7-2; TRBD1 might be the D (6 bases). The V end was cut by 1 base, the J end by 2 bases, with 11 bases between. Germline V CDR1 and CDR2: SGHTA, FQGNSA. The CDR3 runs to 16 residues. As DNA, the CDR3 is TGTGCCAGCAGCTTAGTCCCAGGGACAAACACCGGGGAGCTGTTTTTT. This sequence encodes CASSLVPGTNTGELFF.

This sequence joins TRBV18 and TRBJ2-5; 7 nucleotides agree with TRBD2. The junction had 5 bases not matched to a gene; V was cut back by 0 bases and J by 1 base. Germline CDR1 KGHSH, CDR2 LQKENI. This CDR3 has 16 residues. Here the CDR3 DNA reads TGTGCCAGCTCACCACCAGGCCGGGGGGTCCAAGAGACCCAGTACTTC. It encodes CASSPPGRGVQETQYF.

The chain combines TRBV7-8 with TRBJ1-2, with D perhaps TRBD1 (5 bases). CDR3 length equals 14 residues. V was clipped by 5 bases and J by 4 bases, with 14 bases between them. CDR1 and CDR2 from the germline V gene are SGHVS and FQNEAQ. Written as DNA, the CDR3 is TGTGCCAGCAGCAGCGACAGCTCAATCTATGGCTACACCTTC. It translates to CASSSDSSIYGYTF.

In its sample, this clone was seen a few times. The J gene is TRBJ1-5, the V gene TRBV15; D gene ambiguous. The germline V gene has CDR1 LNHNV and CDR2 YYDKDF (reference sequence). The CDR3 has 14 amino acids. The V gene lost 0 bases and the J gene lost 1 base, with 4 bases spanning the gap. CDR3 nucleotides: TGTGCCACCAGCAGAGATAGCAGCAATCAGCCCCAGCATTTT. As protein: CATSRDSSNQPQHF.

In nucleotides, the CDR3 is TGTGCCGACGGACAGGGTGGGGAGACCCAGTACTTC. As protein: CADGQGGETQYF. The chain combines TRBV2 with TRBJ2-5; TRBD1 aligns across 8 bases. The CDR3 loop spans 12 amino acids. Looked up from germline, CDR1 is SNHLY and CDR2 is FYNNEI. V lost 11 bases, J lost 5 bases, and 7 bases stayed unmatched. The complete variable domain, with remaining parts taken from reference TRBV2 and TRBJ2-5, reads EPEVTQTPSHQVTQMGQEVILRCVPISNHLYFYWYRQILGQKVEFLVSFYNNEISEKSEIFDDQFSVERPDGSNFTLKIRSTKLEDSAMYFCADGQGGETQYFGPGTRLLVL.

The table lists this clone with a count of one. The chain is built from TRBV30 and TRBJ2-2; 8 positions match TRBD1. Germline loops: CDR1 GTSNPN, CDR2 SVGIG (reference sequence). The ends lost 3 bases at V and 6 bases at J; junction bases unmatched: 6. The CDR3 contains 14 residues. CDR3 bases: TGTGCCTGGAGCGTCGCACAGGGGGCCGGGGAGCTGTTTTTT. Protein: CAWSVAQGAGELFF.

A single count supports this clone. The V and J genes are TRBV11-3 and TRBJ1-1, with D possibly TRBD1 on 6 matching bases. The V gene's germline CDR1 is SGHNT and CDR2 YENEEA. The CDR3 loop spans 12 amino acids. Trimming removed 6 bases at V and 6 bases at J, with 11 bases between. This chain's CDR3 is CASSGGAPEAFF. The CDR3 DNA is TGTGCCAGCAGTGGGGGGGCCCCTGAAGCTTTCTTT. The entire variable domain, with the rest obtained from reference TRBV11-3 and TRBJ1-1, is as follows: EAGVVQSPRYKIIEKKQPVAFWCNPISGHNTLYWYLQNLGQGPELLIRYENEEAVDDSQLPKDRFSAERLKGVDSTLKIQPAELGDSAVYLCASSGGAPEAFFGQGTRLTVV.

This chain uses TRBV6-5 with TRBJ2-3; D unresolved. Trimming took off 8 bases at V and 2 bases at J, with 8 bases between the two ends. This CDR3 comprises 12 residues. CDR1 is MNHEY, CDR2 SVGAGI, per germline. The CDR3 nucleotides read TGTGCCAGCCAGGCCAACACAGATACGCAGTATTTT. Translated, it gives CASQANTDTQYF.

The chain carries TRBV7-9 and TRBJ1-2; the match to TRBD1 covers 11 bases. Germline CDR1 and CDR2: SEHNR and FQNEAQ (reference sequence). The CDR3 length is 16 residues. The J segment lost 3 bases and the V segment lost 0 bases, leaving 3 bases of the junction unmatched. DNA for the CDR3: TGTGCCAGCAGCTTAGCAGGACAGGGGGCTTACTATGGCTACACCTTC. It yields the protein CASSLAGQGAYYGYTF.

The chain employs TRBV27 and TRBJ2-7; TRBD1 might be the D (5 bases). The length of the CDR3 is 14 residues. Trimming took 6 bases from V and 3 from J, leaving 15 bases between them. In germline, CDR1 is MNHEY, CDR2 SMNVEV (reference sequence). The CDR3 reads CASSLGPRVYEQYF. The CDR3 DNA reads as TGTGCCAGCAGCTTGGGCCCCAGGGTCTACGAGCAGTACTTC.

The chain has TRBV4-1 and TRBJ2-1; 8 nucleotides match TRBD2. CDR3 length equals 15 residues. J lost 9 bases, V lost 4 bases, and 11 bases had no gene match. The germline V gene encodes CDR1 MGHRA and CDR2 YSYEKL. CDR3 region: CASSLSGASGGEQFF. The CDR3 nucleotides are TGCGCCAGCAGCCTTAGCGGGGCATCGGGCGGTGAGCAGTTCTTC.

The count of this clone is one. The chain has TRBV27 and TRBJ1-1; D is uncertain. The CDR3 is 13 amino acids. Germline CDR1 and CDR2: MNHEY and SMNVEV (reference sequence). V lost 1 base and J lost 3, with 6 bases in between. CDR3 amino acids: CASSLWSDTEAFF. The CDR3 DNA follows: TGTGCCAGCAGTTTATGGTCGGACACTGAAGCTTTCTTT.

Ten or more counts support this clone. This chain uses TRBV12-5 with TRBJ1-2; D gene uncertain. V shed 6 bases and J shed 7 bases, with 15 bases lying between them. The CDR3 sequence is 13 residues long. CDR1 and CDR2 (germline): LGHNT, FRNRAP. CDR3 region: CASGPGSGGGYTF. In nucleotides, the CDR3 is TGTGCTAGTGGCCCTGGGTCCGGCGGTGGCTACACCTTC.

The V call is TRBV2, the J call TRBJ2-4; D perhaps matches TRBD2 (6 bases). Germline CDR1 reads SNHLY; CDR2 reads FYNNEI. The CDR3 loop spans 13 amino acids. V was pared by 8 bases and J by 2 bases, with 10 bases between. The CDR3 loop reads CASGRSTKNIQYF. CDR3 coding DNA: TGTGCCAGCGGGAGGTCCACCAAAAACATTCAGTACTTC.

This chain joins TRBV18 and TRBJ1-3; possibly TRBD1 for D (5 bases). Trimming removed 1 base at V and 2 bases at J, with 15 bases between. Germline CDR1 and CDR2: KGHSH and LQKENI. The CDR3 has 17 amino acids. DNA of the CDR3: TGTGCCAGCTCACCACAAGCCCTGGGACTCGCTGGAAACACCATATATTTT. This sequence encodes CASSPQALGLAGNTIYF.

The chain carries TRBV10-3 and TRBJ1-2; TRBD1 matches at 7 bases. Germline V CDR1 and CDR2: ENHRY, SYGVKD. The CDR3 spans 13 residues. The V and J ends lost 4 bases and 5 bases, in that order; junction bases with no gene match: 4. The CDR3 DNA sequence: TGTGCCATCAGTGGACAGGGTGGGTATGGCTACACCTTC. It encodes CAISGQGGYGYTF.